Listed below are T cell receptor beta chains from one sample, sequenced in a study of blood T cell repertoires in COVID-19. TCRdb's copy holds only in-frame clones and misses some; the assay was immunoSEQ multiplex PCR. The sample lists 120,000 or so clones, 81% occurring once. Sequenced material: peripheral blood. The receptors were sampled from a man younger than 40 with COVID-19, enrolled during active disease. The CDR3 runs from the conserved cysteine through the conserved F or W. D genes are given only for firm matches.

TRBV28	-	TRBJ2-2	CASSSGQTGELFF
TRBV7-9	TRBD1	TRBJ1-2	CASSPDRVYGYTF
TRBV24-1	-	TRBJ2-3	CATSDPGGTQYF
TRBV9	TRBD2	TRBJ2-1	CASSVTGTRLNNEQFF
TRBV2	TRBD2	TRBJ2-5	CASSEGGGQETQYF
TRBV10-3	TRBD1	TRBJ2-3	CATRPPGQTTDTQYF
TRBV2	-	TRBJ1-2	CASGRTVLYGYTF
TRBV9	-	TRBJ2-5	CASSVEPQVGRGETQYF
TRBV11-3	TRBD1	TRBJ2-7	CASSHPGQGYEQYF
TRBV6-6	-	TRBJ1-3	CASTRGSGGNTIYF
TRBV3-1/TRBV3-2	TRBD1	TRBJ1-1	CASSRGQVHTEAFF
TRBV18	-	TRBJ2-5	CASSRGGETQYF
TRBV5-1	TRBD2	TRBJ2-1	CASSLEEAGGSPYNEQFF
TRBV5-6	TRBD1	TRBJ1-3	CASSLGQGAGNTIYF
TRBV19	TRBD1	TRBJ1-6	CASSMQGGINSPLHF
TRBV3-1/TRBV3-2	-	TRBJ1-2	CASSQDPSYGYTF
TRBV6-4	-	TRBJ2-3	CASSDGGSSSTDTQYF
TRBV4-1	-	TRBJ2-7	CASSRGTNSYEQYF
TRBV5-1	TRBD1	TRBJ2-2	CASSLAYRGLGTGELFF
TRBV24-1	-	TRBJ1-6	CATTEIPPAQVNSPLHF
TRBV2	TRBD1	TRBJ1-1	CASSEGQGLEAFF
TRBV5-6	TRBD2	TRBJ2-3	CASRYPGLGADTQYF
TRBV7-9	-	TRBJ1-6	CASSLAGGSSYNSPLHF
TRBV5-6	TRBD1	TRBJ1-3	CASSSALGTVDSGNTIYF
TRBV11-3	-	TRBJ2-3	CASSFSLLASTDTQYF
TRBV28	TRBD1	TRBJ1-5	CASSKDRGLDQPQHF
TRBV6-5	-	TRBJ2-7	CASRRLNLDEQYF
TRBV7-8	TRBD1	TRBJ1-5	CASSLRRGHQPQHF
TRBV11-3	-	TRBJ1-1	CASSLHRDTEAFF
TRBV5-4	TRBD1	TRBJ2-7	CASSLDRGGEYEQYF
TRBV10-2	TRBD2	TRBJ2-2	CASTRLADMNTGELFF
TRBV5-1	TRBD2	TRBJ2-1	CASSFRGLADNEQFF
TRBV7-2	-	TRBJ2-1	CASSRGLSTYNEQFF
TRBV28	-	TRBJ1-3	CASLEGSSGNTIYF
TRBV5-5	TRBD1	TRBJ2-7	CASSRTGDLAEYF
TRBV24-1	-	TRBJ2-5	CATSDQDTQETQYF
TRBV6-1	-	TRBJ1-5	CASSEHRTTYNQPQHF
TRBV5-6	TRBD1	TRBJ2-1	CASTLGQGISNEQFF
TRBV6-5	TRBD1	TRBJ1-1	CASSYPDRGHTEAFF
TRBV11-1	-	TRBJ1-6	CASSPRQNSPLHF
TRBV21-1	-	TRBJ1-5	CAGRRQGARGNQPQHF